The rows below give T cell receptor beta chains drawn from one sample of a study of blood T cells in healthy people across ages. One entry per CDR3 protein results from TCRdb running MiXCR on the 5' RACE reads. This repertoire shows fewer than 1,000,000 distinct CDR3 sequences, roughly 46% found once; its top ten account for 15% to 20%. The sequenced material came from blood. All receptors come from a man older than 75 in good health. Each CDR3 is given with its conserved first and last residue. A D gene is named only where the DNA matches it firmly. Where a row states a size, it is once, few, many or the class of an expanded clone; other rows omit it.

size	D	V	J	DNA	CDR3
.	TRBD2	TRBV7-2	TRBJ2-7	TGTGCCAGCAGCTTAGGGGGGACTAGCGGGGTCTCCTACGAGCAGTACTTC	CASSLGGTSGVSYEQYF
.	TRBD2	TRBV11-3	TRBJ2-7	TGTGCCAGCAGCGCCCGGACTAGCGGGACCAATGAGCAGTACTTC	CASSARTSGTNEQYF
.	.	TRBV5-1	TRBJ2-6	TGCGCCAGCAGCTTGGTCTCAGGGGCGAGCTCTGAGGCCAACGTCCTGACTTTC	CASSLVSGASSEANVLTF
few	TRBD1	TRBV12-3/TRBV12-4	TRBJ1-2	TGTGCCAGCAGTTTAGTCGGTTTCAGGGGGAAGGGCTACACCTTC	CASSLVGFRGKGYTF
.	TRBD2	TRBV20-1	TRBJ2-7	TGCAGTGCTTCCACGGAGGGAACTAGCGGGTCCTCCTACGAGCAGTACTTC	CSASTEGTSGSSYEQYF
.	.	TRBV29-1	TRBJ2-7	TGCAGCGTTGAGACGACCTACGGCGGGCAGTACTTC	CSVETTYGGQYF
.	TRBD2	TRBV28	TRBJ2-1	TGTGCCAGCAGTTTATGGTCTAGCGGGGACGAAGGGGTGCAGTTCTTC	CASSLWSSGDEGVQFF
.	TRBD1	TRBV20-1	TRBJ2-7	TGCAGTGCTAGAGCCGGACAGGGGAACTCCTACGAGCAGTACTTC	CSARAGQGNSYEQYF
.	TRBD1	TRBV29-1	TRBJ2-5	TGCAGCGTCACCCGGAGGACAGGGGCGCTCCAAGAGACCCAGTACTTC	CSVTRRTGALQETQYF
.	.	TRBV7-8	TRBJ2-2	TGTGCCAGCAGCCAGACCATTGGGGAGCTGTTTTTT	CASSQTIGELFF
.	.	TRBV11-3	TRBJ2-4	TGTGCCAGCAGCTACTCTCTCGAAAACATTCAGTACTTC	CASSYSLENIQYF
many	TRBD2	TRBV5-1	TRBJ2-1	TGCGCCAGCAGACTGACTAGCGGGAGCCTCAATGAGCAGTTCTTC	CASRLTSGSLNEQFF
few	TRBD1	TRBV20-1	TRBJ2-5	TGCAGTGCTGAAGGACAGGGGAATGGAGGGCAGTACTTC	CSAEGQGNGGQYF
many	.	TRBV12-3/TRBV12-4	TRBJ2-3	TGTGCCAGCAGTTTAGGGGAGAGGTCGGATACGCAGTATTTT	CASSLGERSDTQYF
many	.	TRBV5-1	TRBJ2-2	TGCGCCAGCAGTATCGGCGGGGAGCTGTTTTTT	CASSIGGELFF
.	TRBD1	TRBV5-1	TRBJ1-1	TGCGCCAGCAGCAAGGGAGGGGGCGCGTCTTTCTTGAACACTGAAGCTTTCTTT	CASSKGGGASFLNTEAFF
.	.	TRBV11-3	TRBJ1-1	TGTGCCAGCGGCTACTCCAGGGCCCGAGGGGCTGAAGCTTTCTTT	CASGYSRARGAEAFF
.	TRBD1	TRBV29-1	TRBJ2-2	TGCAGCGTACTGACGAACAGGGGCCGACTTACGGAGCTGTTTTTT	CSVLTNRGRLTELFF
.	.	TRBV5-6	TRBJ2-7	TGTGCCAGCAGCTACCCCCGGGACTCTTACGAGCAGTACTTC	CASSYPRDSYEQYF
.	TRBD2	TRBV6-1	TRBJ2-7	TGTGCCACAACGCGGGGGGCCTACGAGCAGTACTTC	CATTRGAYEQYF
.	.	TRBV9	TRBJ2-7	TGTGCCAGCAGCGCCCGGGACGGACCCTACGAGCAGTACTTC	CASSARDGPYEQYF
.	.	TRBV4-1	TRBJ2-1	TGCGCCAGCAGCGACATTGCACCATACAATGAGCAGTTCTTC	CASSDIAPYNEQFF
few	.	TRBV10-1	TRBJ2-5	TGCGCCAGCAGTGAGTCGCAACAGGGAAGCCAAGAGACCCAGTACTTC	CASSESQQGSQETQYF
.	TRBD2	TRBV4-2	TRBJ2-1	TGTGCCAGCAGCCAAGATCTAGCGGGAAGGTTTAATGAGCAGTTCTTC	CASSQDLAGRFNEQFF
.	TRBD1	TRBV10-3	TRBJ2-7	TGTGCCATCAGTGGACAGGGGGGTAATTACGAGCAGTACTTC	CAISGQGGNYEQYF
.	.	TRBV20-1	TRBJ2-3	TGCAGTGCACCAGGACTGGCTGATGCGCAGTATTTT	CSAPGLADAQYF
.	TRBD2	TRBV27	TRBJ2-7	TGTGCCTGCAGCCGAAGGGGGACTAGCGGGAGCTCCTACGAGCAGTACTTC	CACSRRGTSGSSYEQYF
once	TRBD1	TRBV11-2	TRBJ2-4	TGTGCCAGCAGACAGGACAGGTCCCTGTTAGGAGAGCAGTACTTC	CASRQDRSLLGEQYF
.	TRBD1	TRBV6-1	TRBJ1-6	TGTGCCAGCAGTGAAAATGGACAGGGCTATAATTCACCCCTCCACTTT	CASSENGQGYNSPLHF
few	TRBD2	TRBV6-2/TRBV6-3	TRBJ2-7	TGTGCCAGCAGAATCTGGACTAGCGGGAGGGCCAACGAGCAGTACTTC	CASRIWTSGRANEQYF
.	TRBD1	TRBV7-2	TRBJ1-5	TGTGCCAGCAGCCCATCAGGGGCAGGGGGCATAAGCAATCAGCCCCAGCATTTT	CASSPSGAGGISNQPQHF
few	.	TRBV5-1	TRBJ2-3	TGCGCCAGCAGCTTGGATGGTGTCGGTAGCACAGATACGCAGTATTTT	CASSLDGVGSTDTQYF
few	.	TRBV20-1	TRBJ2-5	TGCAGTGCTAGGGTCCCCGAGGCGCGGGATGAGCAGTACTTC	CSARVPEARDEQYF
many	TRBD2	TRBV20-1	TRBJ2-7	TGCAGTGCTAGTACAACTAGCGGGACCCCCTACGAGCAGTACTTC	CSASTTSGTPYEQYF
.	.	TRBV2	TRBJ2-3	TGTGCCAGCAGACCGACAGGTCCCACAGATACGCAGTATTTT	CASRPTGPTDTQYF
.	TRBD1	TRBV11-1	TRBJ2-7	TGTGCCAGCAGCGGAGGGACAGGGGCGGACTACGAGCAGTACTTC	CASSGGTGADYEQYF
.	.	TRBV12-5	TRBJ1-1	TGTGCTAGTGGTTTGGTATTGGGGGGACCCACAGCGAACACTGAAGCTTTCTTT	CASGLVLGGPTANTEAFF
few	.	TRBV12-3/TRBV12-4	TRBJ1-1	TGTGCCAGCAGAATACAGGGCGGTTCTCTCACTGAAGCTTTCTTT	CASRIQGGSLTEAFF
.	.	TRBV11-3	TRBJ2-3	TGTGCCAGCAGCCCGTACCATGACGCTTCAGGGGGGGGCACAGATACGCAGTATTTT	CASSPYHDASGGGTDTQYF
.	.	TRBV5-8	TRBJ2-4	TGTGCCAGCAGCTTCCGGACCCGAGAGGGCATTCAGTACTTC	CASSFRTREGIQYF
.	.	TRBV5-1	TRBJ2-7	TGCGCCAGCAGCTTGATCCCTCACGAGCAGTACTTC	CASSLIPHEQYF
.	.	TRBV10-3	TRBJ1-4	TGTGCCATCAATAGGCAGCTTAATGAAAAACTGTTTTTT	CAINRQLNEKLFF
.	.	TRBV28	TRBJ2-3	TGTGCCAGCAGTTTCTACAAGGCGGAAGATACGCAGTATTTT	CASSFYKAEDTQYF
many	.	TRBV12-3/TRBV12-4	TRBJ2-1	TGTGCCAGCAGTTTATGGGGGAGCTCCTACAATGAGCAGTTCTTC	CASSLWGSSYNEQFF
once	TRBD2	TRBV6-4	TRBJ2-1	TGTGCCACCAGCGACGGACTAGTGTCCTACAATGAGCAGTTCTTC	CATSDGLVSYNEQFF
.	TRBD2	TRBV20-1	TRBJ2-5	TGCAGTGCTAGATCCCGACTAGCGGGGGGGGTCGGGGAGCAGTACTTC	CSARSRLAGGVGEQYF